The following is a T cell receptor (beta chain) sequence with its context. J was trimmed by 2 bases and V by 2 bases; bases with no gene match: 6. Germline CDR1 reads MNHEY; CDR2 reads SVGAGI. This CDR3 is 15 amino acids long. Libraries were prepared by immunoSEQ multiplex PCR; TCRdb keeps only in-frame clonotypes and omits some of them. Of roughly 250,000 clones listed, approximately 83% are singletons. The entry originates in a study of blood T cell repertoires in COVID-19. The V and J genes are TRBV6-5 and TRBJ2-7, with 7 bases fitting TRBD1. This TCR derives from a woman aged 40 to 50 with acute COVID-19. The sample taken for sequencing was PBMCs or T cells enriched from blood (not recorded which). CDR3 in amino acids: CASSYLGQPTYEQYF. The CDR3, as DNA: TGTGCCAGCAGTTACCTGGGACAGCCAACCTACGAGCAGTACTTC.